The 6 T cell receptor beta chains in this list originate from one sample, sequenced in a study of T-cell memory formation after mild COVID-19. Using its own MiXCR run on the 5' RACE reads, TCRdb lists one record per CDR3 protein. There are some 100,000 distinct CDR3 sequences in the sample; over 8.5% occur only once, and roughly two fifths lies in the top ten. The specimen was PBMCs or a T cell subset sorted from them (not recorded which). The receptors were sampled from a man between 18 and 35 years old who had mild COVID-19 (a few samples of this study predate the infection). Cell type and time point are not known.

This clonotype was detected ten times or more. This sequence joins TRBV7-2 and TRBJ2-2; D is unresolved. Germline CDR1 reads SGHTA; CDR2 reads FQGNSA. This CDR3 is 13 amino acids long. V lost 1 base to trimming and J lost 8 bases, with 8 bases between them. In nucleotides, the CDR3 is TGTGCCAGCAGCTTAGTGGTCGTGGGGGAGCTGTTTTTT. Translating it yields CASSLVVVGELFF.

This clonotype came up a few times. The gene calls are TRBV15 and TRBJ1-2, with a weak D call TRBD1 (6 bases). There are 14 residues in the CDR3. Germline V gene lookup returns CDR1 LNHNV and CDR2 YYDKDF (reference sequence). Trimming removed 0 bases from V and 8 bases from J, with 13 bases in between. CDR3 nucleotide sequence: TGTGCCACCAGCAGAGACACAGGGAATTTCGGCTACACCTTC. Translating it yields CATSRDTGNFGYTF.

V usage is TRBV5-1 and J usage is TRBJ1-6, with D possibly matching TRBD1 (6 bases). Germline loops: CDR1 SGHRS, CDR2 YFSETQ. The germline V and J ends were trimmed by 7 bases and 0 bases, with 8 bases remaining between them. The CDR3 has 14 amino acids. CDR3 sequence reads: CASSDSSYNSPLHF. DNA of the CDR3: TGCGCCAGCTCGGACAGCTCCTATAATTCACCCCTCCACTTT.

The V call is TRBV7-8, the J call TRBJ2-5; D is perhaps TRBD2 (7 bases). Deletions cut 3 bases from V and 3 bases from J, with 14 bases between. The CDR3 runs to 15 residues. Germline lookup yields CDR1 SGHVS and CDR2 FQNEAQ. CDR3 amino acids: CASSLRGGTKETQYF. In nucleotides, the CDR3 is TGTGCCAGCAGCTTGAGGGGGGGGACCAAAGAGACCCAGTACTTC. Supplemented by reference TRBV7-8 and TRBJ2-5, the full variable domain reads GAGVSQSPRYKVAKRGQDVALRCDPISGHVSLFWYQQALGQGPEFLTYFQNEAQLDKSGLPSDRFFAERPEGSVSTLKIQRTQQEDSAVYLCASSLRGGTKETQYFGPGTRLLVL.

This clonotype was picked up one time. This chain links TRBV5-5 with TRBJ2-1, with D possibly being TRBD1 (6 bases). CDR1 and CDR2 (germline): SGHKS, YYEKEE (reference sequence). With 1 base removed from V and 8 bases from J, the gap between germline ends came to 19 bases. This CDR3 region has 16 residues. The CDR3 sequence is CASSLSATGLVYEQFF. The CDR3 nucleotides read TGTGCCAGCAGCTTGTCCGCCACAGGGTTAGTCTATGAGCAGTTCTTC.

In this sample, this clonotype turned up a few times. The chain recombines TRBV14 with TRBJ2-1; D possibly uses TRBD1 or TRBD2 (5 bases each). V was shortened by 0 bases and J by 8 bases, with 5 bases between the two germline ends. The CDR3 spans 12 residues. CDR1 SGHDN and CDR2 FVKESK come from the germline V gene. The CDR3 sequence is CASSQEGDEQFF. Written as DNA, the CDR3 is TGTGCCAGCAGCCAAGAGGGGGATGAGCAGTTCTTC.